The TCR beta chain under discussion was sequenced for a study of B cell selection in AIRE deficiency. Overall study findings and caveats: Of some 4,000 shared Treg TCRbeta sequences, 25% to 40% were healthy-donor-only and around 8.6% patient-only. About a third of healthy-donor shared Treg TCRbeta sequences appeared in patient Tconv cells. Healthy Tconv contained 36.6% of shared healthy Treg sequences; only TCRbeta sequenced.

V shed 0 bases and J 2 bases; nucleotides not matched to a gene: 1. The CDR3 sequence is 15 residues long. Germline V CDR1 and CDR2: SGDLS, YYNGEE. The protocol was immunoSEQ multiplex PCR, while the TCRdb copy is restricted to in-frame clones and leaves out a portion. The table records about 25,000 clones, less than 97% of them present only once. CD4+CD127+ cells were sorted as the conventional CD4 T cells. Healthy unrelated donors supplied the control samples. For this clone: Its cognate antigen is unknown.

Sequences were obtained from CD4+CD127+ conventional T cells sorted from PBMCs. This sequence was found in a human donor in good health. This chain joins TRBV9 and TRBJ2-1; 8 positions match TRBD2. This chain's CDR3 is CASSVGAGAYNEQFF. Written as DNA, the CDR3 is TGTGCCAGCAGCGTAGGAGCGGGAGCCTACAATGAGCAGTTCTTC. The whole variable domain, remainder taken from reference TRBV9 and TRBJ2-1, is DSGVTQTPKHLITATGQRVTLRCSPRSGDLSVYWYQQSLDQGLQFLIQYYNGEERAKGNILERFSAQQFPDLHSELNLSSLELGDSALYFCASSVGAGAYNEQFFGPGTRLTVL.